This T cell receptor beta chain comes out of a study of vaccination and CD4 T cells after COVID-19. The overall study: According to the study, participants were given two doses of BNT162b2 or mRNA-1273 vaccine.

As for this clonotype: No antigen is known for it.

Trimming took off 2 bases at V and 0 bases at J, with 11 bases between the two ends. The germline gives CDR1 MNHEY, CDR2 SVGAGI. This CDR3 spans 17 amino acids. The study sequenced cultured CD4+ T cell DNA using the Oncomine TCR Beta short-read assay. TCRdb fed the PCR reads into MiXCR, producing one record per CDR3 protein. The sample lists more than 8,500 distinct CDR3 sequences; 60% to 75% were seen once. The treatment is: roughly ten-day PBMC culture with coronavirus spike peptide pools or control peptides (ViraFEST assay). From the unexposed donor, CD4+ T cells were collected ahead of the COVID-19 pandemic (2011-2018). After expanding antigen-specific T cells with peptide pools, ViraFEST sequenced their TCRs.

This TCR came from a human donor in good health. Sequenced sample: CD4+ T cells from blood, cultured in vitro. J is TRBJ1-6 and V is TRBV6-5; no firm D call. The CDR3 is CASSYDSLGSYNSPLHF. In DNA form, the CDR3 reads TGTGCCAGCAGTTACGACTCGTTAGGCTCCTATAATTCACCCCTCCACTTT.